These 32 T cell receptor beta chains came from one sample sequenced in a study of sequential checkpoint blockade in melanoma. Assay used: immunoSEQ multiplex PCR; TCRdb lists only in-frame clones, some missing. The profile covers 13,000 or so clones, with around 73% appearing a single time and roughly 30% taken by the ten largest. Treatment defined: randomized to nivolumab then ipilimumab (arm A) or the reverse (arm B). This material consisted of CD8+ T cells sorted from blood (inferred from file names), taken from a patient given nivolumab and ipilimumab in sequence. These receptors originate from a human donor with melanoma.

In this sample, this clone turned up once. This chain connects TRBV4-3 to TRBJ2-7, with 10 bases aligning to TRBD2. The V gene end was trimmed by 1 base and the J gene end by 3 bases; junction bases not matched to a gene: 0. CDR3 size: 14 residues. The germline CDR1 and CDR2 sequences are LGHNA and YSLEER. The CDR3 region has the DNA TGCGCCAGCAGCCAAGGGACTAGCGGCTACGAGCAGTACTTC. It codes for CASSQGTSGYEQYF.

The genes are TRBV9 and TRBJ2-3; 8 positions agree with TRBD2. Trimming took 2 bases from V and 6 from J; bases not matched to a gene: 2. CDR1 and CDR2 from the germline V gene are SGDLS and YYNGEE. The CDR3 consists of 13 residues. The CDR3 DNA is TGTGCCAGCAGCGTTTCTAGCGGGGATACGCAGTATTTT. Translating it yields CASSVSSGDTQYF.

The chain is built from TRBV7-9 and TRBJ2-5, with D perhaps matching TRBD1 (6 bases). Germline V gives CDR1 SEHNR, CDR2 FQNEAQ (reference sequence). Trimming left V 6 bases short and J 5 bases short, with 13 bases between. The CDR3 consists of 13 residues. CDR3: CASRHRVEETQYF. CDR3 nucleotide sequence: TGTGCCAGCAGGCACAGGGTTGAGGAGACCCAGTACTTC.

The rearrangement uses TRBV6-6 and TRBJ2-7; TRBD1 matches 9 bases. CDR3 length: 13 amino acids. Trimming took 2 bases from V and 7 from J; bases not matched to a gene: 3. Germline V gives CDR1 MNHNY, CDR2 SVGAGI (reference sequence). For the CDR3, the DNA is TGTGCCAGCAGTTACGGGACAGGGTATGAGCAGTACTTC. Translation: CASSYGTGYEQYF.

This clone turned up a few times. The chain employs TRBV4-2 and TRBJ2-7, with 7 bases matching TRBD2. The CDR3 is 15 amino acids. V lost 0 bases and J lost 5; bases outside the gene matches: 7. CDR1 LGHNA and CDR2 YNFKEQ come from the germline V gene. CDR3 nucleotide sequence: TGTGCCAGCAGCCAAGAGGTGGGAGGGCAGGACGAGCAGTACTTC. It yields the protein CASSQEVGGQDEQYF.

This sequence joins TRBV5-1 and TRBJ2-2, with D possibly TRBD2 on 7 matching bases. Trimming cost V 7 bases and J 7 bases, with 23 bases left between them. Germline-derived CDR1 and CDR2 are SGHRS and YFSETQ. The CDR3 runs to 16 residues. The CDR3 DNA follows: TGCGCCAGCCGTCCGAGAGAGGGGGGGCTCGGCGGGGAGCTGTTTTTT. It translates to CASRPREGGLGGELFF. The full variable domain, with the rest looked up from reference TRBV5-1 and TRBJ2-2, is KAGVTQTPRYLIKTRGQQVTLSCSPISGHRSVSWYQQTPGQGLQFLFEYFSETQRNKGNFPGRFSGRQFSNSRSEMNVSTLELGDSALYLCASRPREGGLGGELFFGEGSRLTVL.

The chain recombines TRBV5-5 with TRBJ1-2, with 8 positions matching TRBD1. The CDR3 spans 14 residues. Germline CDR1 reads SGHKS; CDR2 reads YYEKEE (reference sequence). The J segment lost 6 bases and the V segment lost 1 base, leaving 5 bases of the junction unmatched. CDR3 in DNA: TGTGCCAGCAGCTTGACAGGGGGAAAAGATGGCTACACCTTC. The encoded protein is CASSLTGGKDGYTF.

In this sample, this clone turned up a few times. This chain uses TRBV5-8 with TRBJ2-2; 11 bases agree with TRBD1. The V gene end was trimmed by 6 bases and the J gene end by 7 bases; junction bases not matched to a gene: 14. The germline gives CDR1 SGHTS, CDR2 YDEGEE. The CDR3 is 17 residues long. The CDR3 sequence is CASTPFRTGGFDGELFF. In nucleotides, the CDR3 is TGTGCCAGCACCCCCTTCAGGACAGGGGGCTTCGACGGGGAGCTGTTTTTT.

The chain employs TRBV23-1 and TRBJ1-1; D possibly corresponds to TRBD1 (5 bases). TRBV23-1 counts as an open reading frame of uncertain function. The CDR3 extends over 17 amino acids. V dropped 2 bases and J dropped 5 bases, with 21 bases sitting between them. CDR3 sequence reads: CASSQDSGMGPATEAFF. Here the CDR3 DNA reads TGCGCCAGCAGTCAAGACAGTGGGATGGGCCCCGCAACTGAAGCTTTCTTT.

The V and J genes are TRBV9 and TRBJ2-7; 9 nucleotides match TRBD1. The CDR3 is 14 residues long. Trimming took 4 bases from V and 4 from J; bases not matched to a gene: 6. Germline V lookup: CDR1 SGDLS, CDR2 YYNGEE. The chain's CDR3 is CASSPGTGWYEQYF. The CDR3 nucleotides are TGTGCCAGCAGCCCGGGGACAGGGTGGTACGAGCAGTACTTC.

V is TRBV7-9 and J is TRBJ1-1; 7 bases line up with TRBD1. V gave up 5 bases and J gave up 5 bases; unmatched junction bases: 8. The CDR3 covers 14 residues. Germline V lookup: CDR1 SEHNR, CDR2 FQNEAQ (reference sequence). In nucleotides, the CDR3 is TGTGCCAGCAGCCCGGACAGGACGTCAACTGAAGCTTTCTTT. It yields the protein CASSPDRTSTEAFF.

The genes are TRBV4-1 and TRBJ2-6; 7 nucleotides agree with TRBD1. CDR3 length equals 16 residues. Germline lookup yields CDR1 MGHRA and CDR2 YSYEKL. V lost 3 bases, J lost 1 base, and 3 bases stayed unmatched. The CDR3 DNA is TGCGCCAGCAGCCATGCACAGGGGTCTGGGGCCAACGTCCTGACTTTC. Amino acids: CASSHAQGSGANVLTF.

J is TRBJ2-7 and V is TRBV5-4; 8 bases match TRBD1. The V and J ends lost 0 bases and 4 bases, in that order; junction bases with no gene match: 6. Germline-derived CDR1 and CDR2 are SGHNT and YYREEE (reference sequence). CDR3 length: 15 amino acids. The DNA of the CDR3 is TGTGCCAGCAGCTTGGATCCAGGGGGCTTGTACGAGCAGTACTTC. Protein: CASSLDPGGLYEQYF. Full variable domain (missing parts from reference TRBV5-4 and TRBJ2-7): ETGVTQSPTHLIKTRGQQVTLRCSSQSGHNTVSWYQQALGQGPQFIFQYYREEENGRGNFPPRFSGLQFPNYSSELNVNALELDDSALYLCASSLDPGGLYEQYFGPGTRLTVT.

The CDR3 reads CASSQGREGIGELFF. As DNA, the CDR3 is TGCGCCAGCAGCCAAGGACGGGAGGGCATCGGGGAGCTGTTTTTT. The chain carries TRBV4-3 and TRBJ2-2, with 8 bases lining up with TRBD2. Per germline, CDR1 LGHNA and CDR2 YSLEER. Losses at the gene ends were 1 base for V and 7 bases for J; bases not matched to a gene: 5. This CDR3 contains 15 residues.

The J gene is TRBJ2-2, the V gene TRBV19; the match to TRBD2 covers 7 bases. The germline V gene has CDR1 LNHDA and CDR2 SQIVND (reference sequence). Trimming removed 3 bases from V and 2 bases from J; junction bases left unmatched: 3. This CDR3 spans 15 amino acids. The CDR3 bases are TGTGCCAGTAGTATGGGAGGGATTAACACCGGGGAGCTGTTTTTT. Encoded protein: CASSMGGINTGELFF.

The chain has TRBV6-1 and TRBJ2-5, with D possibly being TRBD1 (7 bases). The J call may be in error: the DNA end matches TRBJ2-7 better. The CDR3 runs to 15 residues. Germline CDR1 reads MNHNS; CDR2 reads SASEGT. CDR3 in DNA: TGTGCCAGCAGTGAAGTCGACAGGGAGGACTACGAGCAGTACTTC. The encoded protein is CASSEVDREDYEQYF.

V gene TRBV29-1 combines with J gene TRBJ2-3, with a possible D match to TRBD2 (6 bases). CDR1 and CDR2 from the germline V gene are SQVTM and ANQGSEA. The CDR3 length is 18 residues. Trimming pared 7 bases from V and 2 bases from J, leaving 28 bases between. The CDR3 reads CSASGVAELLTHTDTQYF. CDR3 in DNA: TGCAGCGCTTCGGGGGTAGCGGAGTTATTAACCCACACAGATACGCAGTATTTT.

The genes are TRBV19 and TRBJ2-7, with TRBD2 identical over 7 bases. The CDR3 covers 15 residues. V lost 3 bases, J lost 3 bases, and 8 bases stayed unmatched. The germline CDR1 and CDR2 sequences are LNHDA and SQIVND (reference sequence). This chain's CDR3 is CASSIRLAAFYEQYF. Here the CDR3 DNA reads TGTGCCAGTAGTATTAGGCTAGCGGCGTTCTACGAGCAGTACTTC.

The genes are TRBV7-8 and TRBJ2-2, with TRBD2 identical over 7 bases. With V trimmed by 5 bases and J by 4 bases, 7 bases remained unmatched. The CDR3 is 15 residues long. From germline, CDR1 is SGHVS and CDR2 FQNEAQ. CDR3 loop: CASSPTGGGTGELFF. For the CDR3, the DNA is TGTGCCAGCAGCCCGACGGGGGGAGGCACCGGGGAGCTGTTTTTT.

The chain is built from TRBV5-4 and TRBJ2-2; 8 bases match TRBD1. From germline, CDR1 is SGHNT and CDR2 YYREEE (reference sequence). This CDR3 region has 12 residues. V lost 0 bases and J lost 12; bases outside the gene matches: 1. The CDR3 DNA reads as TGTGCCAGCAGCTTGGGGACAGGGAAGCTGTTTTTT. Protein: CASSLGTGKLFF.

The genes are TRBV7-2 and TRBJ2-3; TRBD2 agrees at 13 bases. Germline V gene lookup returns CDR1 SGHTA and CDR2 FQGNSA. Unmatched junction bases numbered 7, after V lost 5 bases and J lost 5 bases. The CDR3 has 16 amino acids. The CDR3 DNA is TGTGCCAGCAGCCTCAGACTAGCGGGAGGTATAGATACGCAGTATTTT. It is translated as CASSLRLAGGIDTQYF.

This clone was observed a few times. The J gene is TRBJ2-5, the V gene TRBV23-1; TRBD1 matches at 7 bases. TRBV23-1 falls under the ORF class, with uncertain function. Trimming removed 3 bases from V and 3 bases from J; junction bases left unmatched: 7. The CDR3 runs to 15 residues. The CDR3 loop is CASSQTDRLKETQYF. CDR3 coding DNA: TGCGCCAGCAGTCAGACGGACAGGCTTAAAGAGACCCAGTACTTC.

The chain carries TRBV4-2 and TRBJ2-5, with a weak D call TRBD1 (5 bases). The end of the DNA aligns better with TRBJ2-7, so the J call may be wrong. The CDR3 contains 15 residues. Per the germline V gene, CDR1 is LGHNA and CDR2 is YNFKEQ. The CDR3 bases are TGTGCCAGCAGCCTGAGCCTAGATAGGGGCTACGAGCAGTACTTC. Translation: CASSLSLDRGYEQYF.

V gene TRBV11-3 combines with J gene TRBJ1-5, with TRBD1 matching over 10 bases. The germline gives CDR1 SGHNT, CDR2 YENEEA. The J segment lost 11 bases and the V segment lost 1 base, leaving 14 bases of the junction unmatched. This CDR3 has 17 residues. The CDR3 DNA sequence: TGTGCCAGCAGCTTAGGCCCATCCGGGACAGGGGTCAGGTCCCAGCATTTT. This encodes CASSLGPSGTGVRSQHF.

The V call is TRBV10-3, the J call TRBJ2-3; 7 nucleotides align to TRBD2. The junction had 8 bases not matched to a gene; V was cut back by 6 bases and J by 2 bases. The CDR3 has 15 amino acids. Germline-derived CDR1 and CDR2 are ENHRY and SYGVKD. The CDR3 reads CAIRSERENTDTQYF. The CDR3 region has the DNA TGTGCCATCAGGAGCGAGCGGGAAAACACAGATACGCAGTATTTT.

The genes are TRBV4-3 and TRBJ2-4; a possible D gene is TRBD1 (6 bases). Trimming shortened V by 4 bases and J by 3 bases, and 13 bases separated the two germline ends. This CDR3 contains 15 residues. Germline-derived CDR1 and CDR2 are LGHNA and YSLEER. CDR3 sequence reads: CASSLNRVNKNIQYF. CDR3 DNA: TGCGCCAGCAGCCTAAACAGGGTCAACAAAAACATTCAGTACTTC.

The CDR3 protein is CASSPLARLGEKLFF. In nucleotides, the CDR3 is TGTGCCAGCAGCCCACTCGCCAGGCTTGGTGAAAAACTGTTTTTT. The chain employs TRBV7-6 and TRBJ1-4; D unclear. CDR1 and CDR2 (germline): SGHVS, FNYEAQ. This CDR3 has 15 amino acids. Trimming shortened V by 5 bases and J by 7 bases, and 17 bases separated the two germline ends.

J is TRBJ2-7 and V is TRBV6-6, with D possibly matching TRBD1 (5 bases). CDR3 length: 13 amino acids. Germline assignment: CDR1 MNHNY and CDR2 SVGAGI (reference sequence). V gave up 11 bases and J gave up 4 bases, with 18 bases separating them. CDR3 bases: TGTGCCGTCAGGCCAGGGTGGGTGTACGAGCAGTACTTC. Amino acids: CAVRPGWVYEQYF.

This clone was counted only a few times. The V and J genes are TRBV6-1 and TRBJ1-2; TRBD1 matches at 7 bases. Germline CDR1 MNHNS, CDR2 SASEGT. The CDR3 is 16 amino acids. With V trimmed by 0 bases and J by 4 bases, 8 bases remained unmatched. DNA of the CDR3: TGTGCCAGCAGTGAAGCGGAGGGACAGTCCAGCTATGGCTACACCTTC. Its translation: CASSEAEGQSSYGYTF.

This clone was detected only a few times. Here the CDR3 reads CASSFNRDRDEKLFF. Here the CDR3 DNA reads TGTGCCAGCAGTTTTAACCGGGACAGGGACGAAAAACTGTTTTTT. The rearrangement uses TRBV6-6 and TRBJ1-4; TRBD1 matches 9 bases. V lost 4 bases and J lost 8; bases outside the gene matches: 8. The CDR3 covers 15 residues. Germline CDR1 reads MNHNY; CDR2 reads SVGAGI (reference sequence).

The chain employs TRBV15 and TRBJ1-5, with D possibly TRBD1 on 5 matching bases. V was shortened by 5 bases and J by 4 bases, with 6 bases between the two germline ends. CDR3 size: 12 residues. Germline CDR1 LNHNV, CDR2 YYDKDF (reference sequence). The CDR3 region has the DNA TGTGCCACCAGCCCAGGGAATCAGCCCCAGCATTTT. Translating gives CATSPGNQPQHF.

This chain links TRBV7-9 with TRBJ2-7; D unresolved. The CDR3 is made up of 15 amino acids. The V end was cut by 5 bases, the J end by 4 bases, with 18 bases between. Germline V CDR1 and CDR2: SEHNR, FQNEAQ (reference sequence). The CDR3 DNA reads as TGTGCCAGCAGCCTAAGTAAAGCCATCCTTTACGAGCAGTACTTC. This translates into CASSLSKAILYEQYF.